The present T cell receptor beta chain was sequenced within a study of breast tumors, draining lymph nodes, adjacent tissues. General study findings and limits: Tumor TCR diversity was below lymph nodes but above nontumor tissue. Tumor T cell lymph node origin was a supported hypothesis, not proven. Compared with basal-like, luminal-like tumors shared significantly more repertoire with nontumor tissue. Findings are consistent with lymph node origin and intratumoral expansion of most tumor T cells.

TCRdb reprocessed the multiplex PCR reads with MiXCR, giving one entry per CDR3 protein. The table lists 150,000 to 200,000 distinct CDR3 sequences, 31% of them singletons. This clonotype was detected many times. What it binds is not known. Axillary draining lymph nodes of breast cancer patients supplied the node samples. The junction had 12 bases not matched to a gene; V was cut back by 5 bases and J by 5 bases. The V gene's germline CDR1 is SGHVS and CDR2 FNYEAQ. There are 15 residues in the CDR3. Sequenced material: axillary lymph node tissue. V and J are TRBV7-6 and TRBJ2-7; 7 positions match TRBD2. The source is a female donor with breast cancer. Some clones in this sample may be carry-over from other donors' samples. The CDR3 nucleotides read TGTGCCAGCAGCCCTCCCGGCGGGAGAAAAAACGAGCAGTACTTC. It encodes CASSPPGGRKNEQYF.